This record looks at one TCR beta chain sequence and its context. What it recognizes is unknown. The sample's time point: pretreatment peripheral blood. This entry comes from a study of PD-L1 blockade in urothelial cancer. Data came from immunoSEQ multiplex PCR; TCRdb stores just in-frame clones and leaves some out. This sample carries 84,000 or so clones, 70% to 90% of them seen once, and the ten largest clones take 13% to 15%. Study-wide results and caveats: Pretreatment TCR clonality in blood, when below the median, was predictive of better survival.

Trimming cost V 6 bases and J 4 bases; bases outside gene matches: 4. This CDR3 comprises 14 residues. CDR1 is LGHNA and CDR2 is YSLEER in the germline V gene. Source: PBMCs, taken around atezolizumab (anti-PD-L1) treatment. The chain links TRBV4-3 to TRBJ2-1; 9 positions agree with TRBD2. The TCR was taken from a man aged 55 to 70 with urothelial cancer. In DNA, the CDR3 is TGCGCCAGCAGTAGCACTAGCGGGTACAATGAGCAGTTCTTC. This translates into CASSSTSGYNEQFF.